What follows is one T cell receptor (beta chain) and its context. The record originates from a study of OX40 agonist ivuxolimab in advanced cancers. V was trimmed by 0 bases and J by 2 bases, leaving 21 bases between them. There are 18 residues in the CDR3. Germline V gene lookup returns CDR1 SGHRS and CDR2 YFSETQ. TCRdb's copy holds only in-frame clones and misses some; the assay was immunoSEQ multiplex PCR. The table has around 64,000 clones, 87% seen once. The sample here was CD4+ or CD8+ T cells sorted from blood, taken in a trial of the OX40 agonist ivuxolimab. The clonotype originates from an adult with an advanced solid tumor such as melanoma, head and neck, liver or kidney cancer. The chain recombines TRBV5-1 with TRBJ2-7; D is possibly TRBD1 or TRBD2 (5 bases each). The CDR3 DNA reads TGCGCCAGCAGCTTGGGGGGACGGGGATCGGACCGTGCCTACGAGCAGTACTTC. Encoded protein: CASSLGGRGSDRAYEQYF.